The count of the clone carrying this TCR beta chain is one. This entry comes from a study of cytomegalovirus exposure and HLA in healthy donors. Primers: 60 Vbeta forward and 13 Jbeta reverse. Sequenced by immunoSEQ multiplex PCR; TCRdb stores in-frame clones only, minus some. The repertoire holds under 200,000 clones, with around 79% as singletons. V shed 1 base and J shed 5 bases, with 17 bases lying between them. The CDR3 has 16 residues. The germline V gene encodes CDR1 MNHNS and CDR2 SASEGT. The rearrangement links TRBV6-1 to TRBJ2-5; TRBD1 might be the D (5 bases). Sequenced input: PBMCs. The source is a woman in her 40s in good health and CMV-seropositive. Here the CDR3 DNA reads TGTGCCAGCAGTGAAGGGGCAGGGATTCGAAGGGAGACCCAGTACTTC. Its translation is CASSEGAGIRRETQYF.